This passage covers 25 T cell receptor beta chains from one sample sequenced in a study of identical twins. TCRdb processed the 5' RACE reads anew with MiXCR; each CDR3 protein has one entry. The sample lists 200,000 to 300,000 distinct CDR3 sequences; about 7% were seen once. The sample was also reused in another study, on yellow fever vaccine responses in identical twins.

The sequencing input was memory (CD45RO+) T cells sorted from blood. The receptors stem from a woman younger than 35 in good health.

This clonotype was detected many times. This chain uses TRBV6-1 with TRBJ2-2, with 12 positions matching TRBD2. This CDR3 spans 14 amino acids. The germline CDR1 and CDR2 sequences are MNHNS and SASEGT. J lost 7 bases, V lost 6 bases, and 3 bases had no gene match. This CDR3 reads CASSGLAGFGELFF. The CDR3 region has the DNA TGTGCCAGCAGCGGACTAGCGGGGTTCGGGGAGCTGTTTTTT.

This clonotype appeared many times. The chain joins TRBV12-3 or TRBV12-4 to TRBJ2-2, with D possibly TRBD1 on 7 matching bases. This CDR3 is built from 13 residues. V lost 6 bases and J 5 bases, leaving 10 bases between the germline ends. CDR3 region: CASRTGRTGELFF. The CDR3 coding sequence is TGTGCCAGCAGGACAGGGAGGACCGGGGAGCTGTTTTTT.

This rearrangement joins TRBV20-1 to TRBJ2-5, with TRBD2 matching over 9 bases. Germline V lookup: CDR1 DFQATT, CDR2 SNEGSKA (reference sequence). V gave up 6 bases and J gave up 3 bases; unmatched junction bases: 2. The CDR3 is made up of 12 amino acids. The CDR3 loop is CSAASGKETQYF. The CDR3 DNA reads as TGCAGTGCGGCTAGCGGGAAAGAGACCCAGTACTTC.

The chain carries TRBV27 and TRBJ2-1, with 9 bases matching TRBD2. CDR3 length equals 15 residues. In germline, CDR1 is MNHEY, CDR2 SMNVEV (reference sequence). V shed 6 bases, J shed 6 bases, and the junction held 9 bases outside the gene matches. CDR3 residues: CASSPRASGINEQFF. CDR3 bases: TGTGCCAGCAGCCCCCGTGCTAGCGGGATCAATGAGCAGTTCTTC.

This clonotype was recorded at least ten times. The CDR3 is CSARVTSGGGQQFF. In DNA form, the CDR3 reads TGCAGTGCTAGAGTGACTAGCGGGGGGGGCCAGCAGTTCTTC. The V call is TRBV20-1, the J call TRBJ2-1; 14 nucleotides align to TRBD2. V lost 1 base, J lost 11 bases, and 4 bases stayed unmatched. CDR3 size: 14 residues. In germline, CDR1 is DFQATT, CDR2 SNEGSKA (reference sequence).

The chain employs TRBV7-2 and TRBJ2-3; D is undetermined. The V and J ends lost 2 bases and 5 bases respectively, with 8 bases between them. This CDR3 region has 13 residues. The germline CDR1 and CDR2 sequences are SGHTA and FQGNSA. CDR3 DNA sequence: TGTGCCAGCAGCTTACGAATCAGAGATACGCAGTATTTT. It is translated as CASSLRIRDTQYF.

This clonotype has ten or more counts. The chain has TRBV7-6 and TRBJ1-1; tentatively, D is TRBD1 (5 bases). Germline V gene lookup returns CDR1 SGHVS and CDR2 FNYEAQ. V lost 3 bases and J 5 bases, leaving 13 bases between the germline ends. CDR3 size: 14 residues. CDR3 sequence: CASSFGVRGTEAFF. Written as DNA, the CDR3 is TGTGCCAGCAGCTTTGGGGTTAGGGGTACTGAAGCTTTCTTT.

The V gene is TRBV7-8, the J gene TRBJ2-1; the match to TRBD2 covers 9 bases. The CDR3 length is 15 residues. Trimming removed 5 bases from V and 3 bases from J; junction bases left unmatched: 5. Germline loops: CDR1 SGHVS, CDR2 FQNEAQ. The CDR3 sequence is CASSPRGGLYNEQFF. CDR3 DNA sequence: TGTGCCAGCAGCCCGCGGGGGGGCCTCTACAATGAGCAGTTCTTC.

This clonotype was seen a handful of times. The chain employs TRBV28 and TRBJ2-7, with a weak D call TRBD2 (6 bases). Germline assignment: CDR1 MDHEN and CDR2 SYDVKM. Trimming took 6 bases from V and 2 from J, leaving 14 bases between them. This CDR3 has 14 residues. CDR3 amino acids: CASREGKATYEQYF. The CDR3 DNA reads TGTGCCAGCAGGGAGGGCAAAGCAACCTACGAGCAGTACTTC.

This clonotype was recorded at least ten times. This chain connects TRBV4-1 to TRBJ2-3; D gene unclear. V lost 6 bases to trimming and J lost 1 base, with 14 bases between them. CDR3 length: 15 amino acids. Germline V gives CDR1 MGHRA, CDR2 YSYEKL. The CDR3 region is CASRWGSTRTDTQYF. Written as DNA, the CDR3 is TGCGCCAGCAGATGGGGTTCTACTCGCACAGATACGCAGTATTTT.

This clonotype was detected many times. The V call is TRBV12-3 or TRBV12-4, the J call TRBJ2-7; 9 nucleotides line up with TRBD1. This CDR3 has 15 residues. After removal of 5 bases from V and 1 base from J, the junction contained 6 bases not matched to a gene. The CDR3 is CASSGAGTGSYEQYF. CDR3 sequence (DNA): TGTGCCAGCAGTGGGGCCGGGACAGGGTCCTACGAGCAGTACTTC.

The chain couples TRBV28 to TRBJ2-7; 15 nucleotides align to TRBD2. The CDR3 is 17 amino acids. V gave up 2 bases and J gave up 6 bases; unmatched junction bases: 8. Germline-derived CDR1 and CDR2 are MDHEN and SYDVKM. CDR3 in amino acids: CASSLRGLAGGKGEQYF. The CDR3 nucleotides read TGTGCCAGCAGTTTAAGGGGACTAGCGGGAGGTAAGGGCGAGCAGTACTTC.

This sequence joins TRBV3-1 and TRBJ2-1; the match to TRBD2 covers 9 bases. V lost 4 bases to trimming and J lost 8 bases; unmatched junction nucleotides: 9. Germline V CDR1 and CDR2: LGHDT, YNNKEL (reference sequence). The CDR3 spans 15 residues. CDR3 sequence (DNA): TGTGCCAGCAGCCCCTGGGCGGGAGGGCTGGATGAGCAGTTCTTC. It translates to CASSPWAGGLDEQFF.

This clonotype came up a few times. As DNA, the CDR3 is TGTGCCAGCAGTTACCGGGGGGAGGGCTACAATGAGCAGTTCTTC. Translation: CASSYRGEGYNEQFF. V gene TRBV6-5 combines with J gene TRBJ2-1; 7 nucleotides match TRBD2. V dropped 2 bases and J dropped 3; count of bases not matched to a gene: 4. Germline V gives CDR1 MNHEY, CDR2 SVGAGI. This CDR3 has 15 amino acids.

This clonotype was counted at least ten times. CDR3 amino acids: CASSRDGSAEAFF. The CDR3 bases are TGCGCCAGCAGCAGGGACGGGTCAGCTGAAGCTTTCTTT. The chain is built from TRBV5-1 and TRBJ1-1, with D perhaps matching TRBD1 (5 bases). The ends were cut back, 4 bases at V and 6 bases at J, with 13 bases in the middle. This CDR3 contains 13 residues. Germline loops: CDR1 SGHRS, CDR2 YFSETQ.

This clonotype turned up a few times. The rearrangement uses TRBV7-3 and TRBJ2-1, with 11 bases matching TRBD1. This CDR3 comprises 17 residues. Germline V gives CDR1 SGHTA, CDR2 FQGTGA. With V trimmed by 1 base and J by 7 bases, 9 bases remained unmatched. CDR3 sequence (DNA): TGTGCCAGCAGCTTAAAGGTTGGGACAGGGGGTCGGAATGAGCAGTTCTTC. This codes for CASSLKVGTGGRNEQFF.

This clonotype came up many times. The chain couples TRBV7-8 to TRBJ1-1; D is uncertain. Germline assignment: CDR1 SGHVS and CDR2 FQNEAQ. The length of the CDR3 is 15 residues. Trimming cost V 1 base and J 0 bases, with 9 bases left between them. The CDR3 region is CASSLDSRVNTEAFF. DNA for the CDR3: TGTGCCAGCAGCTTAGACAGTCGGGTGAACACTGAAGCTTTCTTT.

This clonotype was counted a few times. The chain couples TRBV14 to TRBJ2-7, with a possible D match to TRBD1 (6 bases). V dropped 4 bases and J dropped 2 bases, with 9 bases sitting between them. CDR3 length equals 13 residues. Germline V gene lookup returns CDR1 SGHDN and CDR2 FVKESK. CDR3: CASSRRQAYEQYF. CDR3 sequence (DNA): TGTGCCAGCAGCCGTCGACAGGCCTACGAGCAGTACTTC. Based on the CDR3 plus reference TRBV14 and TRBJ2-7, the full variable domain is EAGVTQFPSHSVIEKGQTVTLRCDPISGHDNLYWYRRVMGKEIKFLLHFVKESKQDESGMPNNRFLAERTGGTYSTLKVQPAELEDSGVYFCASSRRQAYEQYFGPGTRLTVT.

V gene TRBV20-1 combines with J gene TRBJ2-3; D gene ambiguous. The length of the CDR3 is 11 residues. Germline V lookup: CDR1 DFQATT, CDR2 SNEGSKA (reference sequence). The V and J ends lost 5 bases and 7 bases respectively, with 10 bases between them. The CDR3 DNA reads TGCAGTGCTCCGGACCCCCATACGCAGTATTTT. Amino acids: CSAPDPHTQYF.

This clonotype was counted many times. The V gene is TRBV11-2, the J gene TRBJ2-1; 13 bases match TRBD2. V was pared by 5 bases and J by 7 bases, with 5 bases of the junction left unmatched. This CDR3 contains 15 residues. Germline loops: CDR1 SGHAT, CDR2 FQNNGV. This CDR3 is CASSPGLAGWNEQFF. The CDR3 DNA follows: TGTGCCAGCAGCCCGGGACTAGCGGGGTGGAATGAGCAGTTCTTC.

This clonotype occurred many times. The J gene is TRBJ2-7, the V gene TRBV12-3 or TRBV12-4; D is possibly TRBD2 (6 bases). Trimming removed 6 bases at V and 4 bases at J, with 16 bases between. The CDR3 extends over 14 amino acids. Here the CDR3 DNA reads TGTGCCAGCAGAAGGGAGGTCGGAACTTACGAGCAGTACTTC. Protein sequence: CASRREVGTYEQYF.

The chain couples TRBV10-2 to TRBJ2-7; D gene ambiguous. Germline values: CDR1 WSHSY, CDR2 SAAADI. The CDR3 runs to 9 residues. Trimming took off 8 bases at V and 10 bases at J, with 9 bases between the two ends. The CDR3 protein is CASLVNQYF. DNA of the CDR3: TGCGCCAGCTTGGTAAACCAGTACTTC.

The chain couples TRBV5-6 to TRBJ2-7; the match to TRBD1 covers 8 bases. CDR1 is SGHDT, CDR2 YYEEEE, per germline. CDR3 length equals 18 residues. With V trimmed by 9 bases and J by 0 bases, 20 bases remained unmatched. CDR3: CAMGFGPGTGGVSYEQYF. CDR3 nucleotide sequence: TGTGCCATGGGCTTCGGACCCGGGACAGGAGGCGTCTCCTACGAGCAGTACTTC.

This clonotype was counted a few times. The chain combines TRBV6-1 with TRBJ2-2, with TRBD2 matching 12 bases. Germline assignment: CDR1 MNHNS and CDR2 SASEGT. The CDR3 length is 16 residues. Germline trimming cut 3 bases from V and 7 bases from J; bases unmatched to any gene: 6. Written as DNA, the CDR3 is TGTGCCAGCAGTGAGGCTAGCGGGGGGGCATACGGGGAGCTGTTTTTT. Protein: CASSEASGGAYGELFF.

This clonotype was picked up a small number of times. The rearrangement joins TRBV28 to TRBJ1-2, with D possibly TRBD1 on 5 matching bases. Germline assignment: CDR1 MDHEN and CDR2 SYDVKM. V shed 11 bases and J shed 7 bases, with 20 bases lying between them. The CDR3 runs to 13 residues. DNA of the CDR3: TGTGCCGCCGGGAGGGGATCGGGCGGTGGCTACACCTTC. This sequence encodes CAAGRGSGGGYTF.